Presented here are 16 T cell receptor beta chains from one specimen sequenced in a study of blood T cell repertoires in COVID-19. Profiling relied on immunoSEQ multiplex PCR, and the TCRdb table lists in-frame clones only, not all of them. The sample lists 300,000 to 400,000 clones; around nine tenths were seen once. Sequencing was done on a sample of peripheral blood. Receptors were obtained from a woman between 65 and 79 years old with COVID-19, enrolled during active disease.

In this sample, this clone turned up a few times. This chain connects TRBV4-3 to TRBJ1-4, with D possibly TRBD1 on 5 matching bases. CDR1 LGHNA and CDR2 YSLEER come from the germline V gene. The V gene lost 0 bases and the J gene lost 7 bases, with 15 bases spanning the gap. The CDR3 loop spans 16 amino acids. The CDR3 loop reads CASSQDRRQGLEKLFF. The CDR3 coding sequence is TGCGCCAGCAGCCAAGATAGGCGGCAGGGCCTTGAAAAACTGTTTTTT.

The chain couples TRBV14 to TRBJ1-1; 7 nucleotides line up with TRBD1. CDR3 length equals 15 residues. Losses at the gene ends were 1 base for V and 6 bases for J; bases not matched to a gene: 8. CDR1 is SGHDN and CDR2 is FVKESK in the germline V gene. As DNA, the CDR3 is TGTGCCAGCAGCCAAGGCCCCGACAGGGCCCCTGAAGCTTTCTTT. Protein product: CASSQGPDRAPEAFF.

The CDR3 DNA follows: TGTGCCAGCACCCGTGCGGGGGCCGGCTATGGCTACACCTTC. It translates to CASTRAGAGYGYTF. The chain joins TRBV9 to TRBJ1-2; TRBD1 is a possible D gene (6 bases). This CDR3 spans 14 amino acids. Germline V gene data show CDR1 as SGDLS and CDR2 as YYNGEE. V was trimmed by 6 bases and J by 4 bases, leaving 16 bases between them.

Turning to this clone: Other DNA sequences in this sample translate to the same CDR3. The CDR3 DNA sequence: TGTGCCAGCAGCGTAGGCGGAAACTCCTACAATGAGCAGTTCTTC. As protein: CASSVGGNSYNEQFF. The rearrangement uses TRBV9 and TRBJ2-1, with D uncertain. V was clipped by 0 bases and J by 0 bases, with 7 bases between them. The CDR3 is made up of 15 amino acids. The germline CDR1 and CDR2 sequences are SGDLS and YYNGEE.

The rearrangement uses TRBV12-3 or TRBV12-4 and TRBJ1-2; D is undetermined. The V end lost 4 bases, the J end lost 5 bases, and 5 bases lay between the germline ends. This CDR3 contains 11 residues. CDR3 region: CASSWQYGYTF. The CDR3 DNA follows: TGTGCCAGCAGTTGGCAGTATGGCTACACCTTC.

Only a few counts were recorded for this clone. The chain joins TRBV19 to TRBJ1-6; 7 bases align to TRBD1. This CDR3 spans 15 amino acids. CDR1 LNHDA and CDR2 SQIVND come from the germline V gene (reference sequence). After removal of 4 bases from V and 9 bases from J, the junction contained 9 bases not matched to a gene. The CDR3 sequence: CASSTWDSSTSPLHF. Here the CDR3 DNA reads TGTGCCAGTAGTACCTGGGACAGTTCAACTTCACCCCTCCACTTT. Full variable domain (remainder filled in from reference TRBV19 and TRBJ1-6): DGGITQSPKYLFRKEGQNVTLSCEQNLNHDAMYWYRQDPGQGLRLIYYSQIVNDFQKGDIAEGYSVSREKKESFPLTVTSAQKNPTAFYLCASSTWDSSTSPLHFGNGTRLTVT.

This chain uses TRBV9 with TRBJ1-2; D perhaps matches TRBD1 (5 bases). The CDR3 contains 14 residues. V dropped 0 bases and J dropped 0 bases, with 6 bases sitting between them. Per the germline V gene, CDR1 is SGDLS and CDR2 is YYNGEE. The CDR3 loop reads CASSVGGPNYGYTF. The CDR3, as DNA: TGTGCCAGCAGCGTAGGGGGCCCTAACTATGGCTACACCTTC. Variable domain in full (rest from reference TRBV9 and TRBJ1-2): DSGVTQTPKHLITATGQRVTLRCSPRSGDLSVYWYQQSLDQGLQFLIQYYNGEERAKGNILERFSAQQFPDLHSELNLSSLELGDSALYFCASSVGGPNYGYTFGSGTRLTVV.

The J gene is TRBJ1-2, the V gene TRBV2; tentative D call: TRBD1 (6 bases). In germline, CDR1 is SNHLY, CDR2 FYNNEI. This CDR3 is 15 amino acids long. V lost 6 bases to trimming and J lost 1 base, with 15 bases between them. This CDR3 reads CASREQRGGNYGYTF. For the CDR3, the DNA is TGTGCCAGCAGGGAACAGAGAGGGGGTAACTATGGCTACACCTTC. The full variable domain, in which reference TRBV2 and TRBJ1-2 provide the parts outside the CDR3, is EPEVTQTPSHQVTQMGQEVILRCVPISNHLYFYWYRQILGQKVEFLVSFYNNEISEKSEIFDDQFSVERPDGSNFTLKIRSTKLEDSAMYFCASREQRGGNYGYTFGSGTRLTVV.

The sample holds one count of this clone. V usage is TRBV5-1 and J usage is TRBJ1-1; 9 bases fit TRBD1. The V gene's germline CDR1 is SGHRS and CDR2 YFSETQ. This CDR3 has 16 amino acids. The trim removed 4 bases at V and 1 base at J, leaving 8 bases unmatched. CDR3 nucleotide sequence: TGCGCCAGCAGCAAAGGGGGACAGGGCCCGAACACTGAAGCTTTCTTT. Protein product: CASSKGGQGPNTEAFF.

This sequence joins TRBV5-5 and TRBJ1-5; possibly TRBD1 for D (5 bases). The CDR3 is 15 amino acids. Trimming shortened V by 1 base and J by 0 bases, and 8 bases separated the two germline ends. The germline gives CDR1 SGHKS, CDR2 YYEKEE (reference sequence). As DNA, the CDR3 is TGTGCCAGCAGCTTGACAGGATATAGCAATCAGCCCCAGCATTTT. Encoded protein: CASSLTGYSNQPQHF.

The chain is built from TRBV5-8 and TRBJ2-3; TRBD2 aligns across 10 bases. Germline-derived CDR1 and CDR2 are SGHTS and YDEGEE. The ends lost 1 base at V and 6 bases at J; junction bases unmatched: 5. CDR3 length: 15 residues. CDR3 nucleotides: TGTGCCAGCAGCTTGAAAGCGGGGGGGCGTGATACGCAGTATTTT. Protein: CASSLKAGGRDTQYF.

The V call is TRBV5-6, the J call TRBJ1-1; TRBD1 might be the D (5 bases). CDR1 is SGHDT and CDR2 is YYEEEE in the germline V gene. V lost 1 base to trimming and J lost 9 bases, with 10 bases between them. The CDR3 is made up of 12 amino acids. In DNA, the CDR3 is TGTGCCAGCAGCTTGCAAGGGGTTCAAGCTTTCTTT. This codes for CASSLQGVQAFF.

This clone has a single count. The J gene is TRBJ1-2, the V gene TRBV5-6; no clear D. There are 14 residues in the CDR3. Trimming pared 0 bases from V and 0 bases from J, leaving 6 bases between. The germline V gene has CDR1 SGHDT and CDR2 YYEEEE. The CDR3 DNA reads as TGTGCCAGCAGCTTGGTAATTACTAACTATGGCTACACCTTC. It specifies CASSLVITNYGYTF.

This chain uses TRBV5-4 with TRBJ2-7; TRBD1 matches at 9 bases. V lost 3 bases to trimming and J lost 3 bases; unmatched junction nucleotides: 4. CDR1 and CDR2 from the germline V gene are SGHNT and YYREEE (reference sequence). This CDR3 spans 14 amino acids. CDR3 bases: TGTGCCAGCAGCTCCAAGGACAGGGGCTACGAGCAGTACTTC. As protein: CASSSKDRGYEQYF.

The chain couples TRBV18 to TRBJ1-2, with 8 bases that match TRBD1. The CDR3 has 13 residues. Trimming at V came to 5 bases and at J to 8 bases, leaving 7 bases not matched to a gene. Per germline, CDR1 KGHSH and CDR2 LQKENI. The CDR3 DNA is TGTGCCAGCTCAGTTTTGGGACAGGAGGGCTACACCTTC. It codes for CASSVLGQEGYTF.

The chain combines TRBV10-3 with TRBJ1-6; the D is unclear. Germline CDR1 reads ENHRY; CDR2 reads SYGVKD. The CDR3 consists of 12 residues. V was trimmed by 2 bases and J by 10 bases, leaving 6 bases between them. In DNA, the CDR3 is TGTGCCATCAGTGAGGGGCAATCACCCCTCCACTTT. It encodes CAISEGQSPLHF.